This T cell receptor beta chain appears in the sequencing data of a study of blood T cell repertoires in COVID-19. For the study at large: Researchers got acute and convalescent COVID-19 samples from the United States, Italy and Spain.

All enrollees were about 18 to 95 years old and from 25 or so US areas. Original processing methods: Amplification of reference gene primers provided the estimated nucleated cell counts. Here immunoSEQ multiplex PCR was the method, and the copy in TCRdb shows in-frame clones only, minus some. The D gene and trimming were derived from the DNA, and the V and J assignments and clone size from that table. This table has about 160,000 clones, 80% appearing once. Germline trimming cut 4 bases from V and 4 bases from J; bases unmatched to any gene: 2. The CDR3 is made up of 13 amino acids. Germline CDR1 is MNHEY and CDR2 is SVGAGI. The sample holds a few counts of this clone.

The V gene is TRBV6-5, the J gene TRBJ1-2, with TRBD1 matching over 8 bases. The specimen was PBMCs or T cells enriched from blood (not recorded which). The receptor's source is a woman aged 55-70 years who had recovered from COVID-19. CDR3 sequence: CASSSGQGYGYTF. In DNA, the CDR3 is TGTGCCAGCAGTTCTGGACAGGGCTATGGCTACACCTTC.